The next 4 T cell receptor beta chains were all read from a single sample in a study of blood T cell repertoires in COVID-19. Method: immunoSEQ multiplex PCR; TCRdb's copy keeps in-frame clones and lacks some. Seen here are about 240,000 clones, about four fifths observed once, and the top ten hold 9.6%. The sequenced material came from peripheral blood. These receptors were taken from an elderly woman with acute or convalescent COVID-19.

The V and J genes are TRBV4-2 and TRBJ2-7, with 8 bases lining up with TRBD2. Losses at the gene ends were 1 base for V and 3 bases for J; bases not matched to a gene: 8. The CDR3 spans 16 residues. The germline gives CDR1 LGHNA, CDR2 YNFKEQ. The CDR3 is CASSQGSGGTIYEQYF. For the CDR3, the DNA is TGTGCCAGCAGCCAAGGGAGCGGGGGAACTATCTACGAGCAGTACTTC.

The V gene is TRBV9, the J gene TRBJ1-5; D not resolved. V was pared by 0 bases and J by 7 bases, with 8 bases between. Germline V gene lookup returns CDR1 SGDLS and CDR2 YYNGEE. This CDR3 is built from 13 residues. CDR3 coding DNA: TGTGCCAGCAGCGTAGGGACGGGGCAGCCCCAGCATTTT. Its protein product is CASSVGTGQPQHF. Together with reference TRBV9 and TRBJ1-5, the CDR3 gives the full variable domain: DSGVTQTPKHLITATGQRVTLRCSPRSGDLSVYWYQQSLDQGLQFLIQYYNGEERAKGNILERFSAQQFPDLHSELNLSSLELGDSALYFCASSVGTGQPQHFGDGTRLSIL.

This chain connects TRBV2 to TRBJ1-6; 12 bases are a match to TRBD1. With V trimmed by 6 bases and J by 8 bases, 8 bases remained unmatched. CDR1 and CDR2 (germline): SNHLY, FYNNEI. The CDR3 runs 16 residues. CDR3 loop: CASRFPGTGGDSPLHF. In DNA, the CDR3 is TGTGCCAGCAGGTTTCCCGGGACAGGGGGCGATTCACCCCTCCACTTT.

V gene TRBV6-5 combines with J gene TRBJ2-3; a possible D gene is TRBD2 (5 bases). CDR3 length: 14 residues. Germline loops: CDR1 MNHEY, CDR2 SVGAGI. Trimming removed 1 base from V and 1 base from J, with 6 bases in between. In nucleotides, the CDR3 is TGTGCCAGCAGTTACTGGCGGGGCACAGATACGCAGTATTTT. Translating gives CASSYWRGTDTQYF.